This is a list of T cell receptor beta chains from one sample in a study of shared clonotypes between healthy human individuals. This table comes from immunoSEQ multiplex PCR, and its TCRdb copy is limited to in-frame clones, with some not included. The table includes more than 550,000 clones, roughly 94% detected once. The sample taken for sequencing was naive CD8+ T cells sorted from blood. These TCRs come from a man younger than 40 in good health. Each CDR3 is given without its conserved first and last residue.

length: 13; V: TRBV27; J: TRBJ2-5; CDR3: ASSFWTSGQETQY
length: 12; V: TRBV27; J: TRBJ2-3; CDR3: ASMSGSKADTQY
length: 12; V: TRBV7-6; J: TRBJ2-7; CDR3: ASSLAGDVYEQY
length: 14; V: TRBV5-4; J: TRBJ2-7; CDR3: ASSQGLAGGPYEQY
length: 15; V: TRBV2; J: TRBJ2-1; CDR3: ASSESGTTSPYNEQF
length: 14; V: TRBV7-9; J: TRBJ1-1; CDR3: ASSLEIQGPNTEAF
length: 14; V: TRBV7-5; J: TRBJ2-1; CDR3: ARSERGGPSYNEQF
length: 11; V: TRBV28; J: TRBJ1-5; CDR3: ASNGRGAQPQH
length: 11; V: TRBV2; J: TRBJ2-5; CDR3: ASSVSGQETQY
length: 15; V: TRBV27; J: TRBJ2-3; CDR3: ASSPLMRTGSTDTQY
length: 14; V: TRBV6-4; J: TRBJ1-5; CDR3: ASSDSSPGSNQPQH
length: 11; V: TRBV7-9; J: TRBJ2-1; CDR3: ASTTRGNNEQF
length: 11; V: TRBV18; J: TRBJ2-5; CDR3: ASSPPSQETQY